This T cell receptor beta chain was retrieved from a study of T cells in Graves' hyperthyroidism and ophthalmopathy. Study overall: Peripheral blood samples were taken at initial diagnosis, prior to any treatment.

This clonotype came up a few times. The CDR3 runs to 16 residues. Trimming pared 6 bases from V and 6 bases from J, leaving 21 bases between. CDR1 and CDR2 (germline): MDHEN, SYDVKM. Uncontrolled infection, other autoimmune disease, pregnancy or lactation led to exclusion. Amplification of TCR beta CDR3 regions used RNA as the template. Primed by the HTBI set, a first-round RT-PCR was run on the TCR CDR3. TCRdb called the multiplex PCR reads again in MiXCR, with one record for every CDR3 protein. Here the sample spans some 490,000 distinct CDR3 sequences, more than 15% being singletons. The TCR comes from a woman aged 30 to 39 with Graves' ophthalmopathy. Sequencing was carried out using blood. The chain has TRBV28 and TRBJ2-1, with a possible D match to TRBD2 (5 bases). The chain's CDR3 is CASSLAQLLILNEQFF. CDR3 DNA sequence: TGTGCCAGCAGCCTAGCCCAGCTGTTAATTCTCAATGAGCAGTTCTTC.